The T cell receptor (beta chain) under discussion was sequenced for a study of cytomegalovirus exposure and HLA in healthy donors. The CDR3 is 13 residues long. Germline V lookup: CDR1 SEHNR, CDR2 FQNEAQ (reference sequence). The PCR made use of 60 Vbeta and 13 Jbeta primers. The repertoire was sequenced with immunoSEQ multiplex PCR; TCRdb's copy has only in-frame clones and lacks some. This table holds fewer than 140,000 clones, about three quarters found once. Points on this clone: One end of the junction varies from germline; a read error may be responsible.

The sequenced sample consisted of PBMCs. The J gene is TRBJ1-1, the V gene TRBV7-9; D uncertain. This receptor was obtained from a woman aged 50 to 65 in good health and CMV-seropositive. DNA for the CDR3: TGTTCCAGCAGCATAGACTATGGCACTGAAGCTTTCTTT. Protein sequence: CSSSIDYGTEAFF.